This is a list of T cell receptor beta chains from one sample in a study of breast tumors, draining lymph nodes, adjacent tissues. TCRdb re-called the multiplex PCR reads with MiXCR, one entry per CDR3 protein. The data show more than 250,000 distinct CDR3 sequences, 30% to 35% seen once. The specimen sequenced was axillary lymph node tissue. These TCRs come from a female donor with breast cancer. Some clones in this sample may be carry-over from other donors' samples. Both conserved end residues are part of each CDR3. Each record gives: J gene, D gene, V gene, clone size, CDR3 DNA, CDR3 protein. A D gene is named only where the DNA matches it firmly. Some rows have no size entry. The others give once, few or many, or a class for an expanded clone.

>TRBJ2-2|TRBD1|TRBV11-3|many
TGTGCCAGCAGCTTTGCGCAGGGGGCGCGCGGGGAGCTGTTTTTT
CASSFAQGARGELFF
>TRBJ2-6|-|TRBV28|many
TGTGCCAGCAGTCCTCTCAGCGACTCTGGGGCCAACGTCCTGACTTTC
CASSPLSDSGANVLTF
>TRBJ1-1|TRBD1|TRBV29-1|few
TGCAGCGGGACAGGGGGCATGAACACTGAAGCTTTCTTT
CSGTGGMNTEAFF
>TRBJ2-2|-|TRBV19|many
TGTGCCAGTAGTACAGACAGGAACACCGGGGAGCTGTTTTTT
CASSTDRNTGELFF
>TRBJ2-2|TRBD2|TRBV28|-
TGTGCCAGCAGTTTAAGGGGAGGGGACACCGGGGAGCTGTTTTTT
CASSLRGGDTGELFF
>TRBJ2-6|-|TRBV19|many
TGTGCCAGTAGTTCCTCAGTCTTCGTCTCTGGGGCCAACGTCCTGACTTTC
CASSSSVFVSGANVLTF
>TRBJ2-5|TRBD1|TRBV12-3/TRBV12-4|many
TGTGCCAGCAGTTTTTTAGGAAACAGGGGGGAGACCCAGTACTTC
CASSFLGNRGETQYF
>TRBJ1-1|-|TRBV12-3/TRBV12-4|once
TGTGCCAGCAGTTTATTTGCAGCGACTGAAGCTTTCTTT
CASSLFAATEAFF
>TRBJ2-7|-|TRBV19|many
TGTGCCACCTCCCCCGGGGCACAAAACTACGAGCAGTACTTC
CATSPGAQNYEQYF
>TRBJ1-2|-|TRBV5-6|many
TGTGCCAGCAGTCCAGGGTCCTATGGCTACACCTTC
CASSPGSYGYTF
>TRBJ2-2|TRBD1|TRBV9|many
TGTGCCAGCAGCACCCGGACAGGACAGACCGGGGAGCTGTTTTTT
CASSTRTGQTGELFF
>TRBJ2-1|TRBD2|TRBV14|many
TGTGCCAGCAGCCGAAACCTGGCGGGAGGATACAATGAGCAGTTCTTC
CASSRNLAGGYNEQFF
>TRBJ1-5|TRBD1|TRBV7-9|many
TGTGCCAGCAGCTTAGGAGGGGGGACAGATAGCAATCAGCCCCAGCATTTT
CASSLGGGTDSNQPQHF
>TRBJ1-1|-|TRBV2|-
TGTGCCAGCAGAACTGGACGGTACTATGATGGCACTGAAGCTTTCTTT
CASRTGRYYDGTEAFF
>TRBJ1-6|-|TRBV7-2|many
TGTGCCAGCAGCTTAGCCACTGTGCCCACGGGCTCACCCCTCCACTTT
CASSLATVPTGSPLHF
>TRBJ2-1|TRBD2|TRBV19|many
TGTGCCAGTAGTATAGAGGCTAGCGGAATTTCCTACAATGAGCAGTTCTTC
CASSIEASGISYNEQFF
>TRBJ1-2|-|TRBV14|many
TGTGCCAGCAGCCACTCTATGGGAGGCTACACCTTC
CASSHSMGGYTF
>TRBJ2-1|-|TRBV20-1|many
TGCAGTGCTAGAAGACTTACAAATGAGCAGTTCTTC
CSARRLTNEQFF
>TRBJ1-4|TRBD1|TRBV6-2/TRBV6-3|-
TGTGCCAGCAGGGACAGGGGGCTTGAAAAACTGTTTTTT
CASRDRGLEKLFF
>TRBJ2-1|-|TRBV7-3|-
TGTGACAGCAGCCCCCGTGGGGCCTCAGAGGGGGGGCAGTTCTTC
CDSSPRGASEGGQFF
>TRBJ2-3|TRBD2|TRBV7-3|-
TGTGCCAGCAGCTTATCGACTAGCGGGAGGGCAGATACGCAGTATTTT
CASSLSTSGRADTQYF
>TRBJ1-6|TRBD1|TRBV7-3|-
TGTGCCAGCAGCTTAACTAGCGGGACAGAAAATTCACCCCTCCACTTT
CASSLTSGTENSPLHF
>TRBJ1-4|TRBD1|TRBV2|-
TGTGCCAGCAGATTGGACAGGGCAAAACTGTTTTTT
CASRLDRAKLFF
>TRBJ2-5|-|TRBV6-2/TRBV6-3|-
TGTGCCAGCAGTTACTCGGGGGTAGAGACCCAGTACTTC
CASSYSGVETQYF
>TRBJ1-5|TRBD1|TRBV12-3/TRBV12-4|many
TGTGCCAGCAGTACTGCGGACAGGGGCAATCAGCCCCAGCATTTT
CASSTADRGNQPQHF
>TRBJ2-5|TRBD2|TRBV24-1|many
TGTGCCACCAGTGACCCCCAAGGACAGATAGCGGGAGGTGGGGAGACCCAGTACTTC
CATSDPQGQIAGGGETQYF
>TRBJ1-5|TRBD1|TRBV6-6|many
TGTGCCAGCAGTCCGCGGGGACAGGGGAATCAGCCCCAGCATTTT
CASSPRGQGNQPQHF
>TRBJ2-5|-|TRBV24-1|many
TGTGCCACCAGTAAAACAGGAGCCTTACAAGAGACCCAGTACTTC
CATSKTGALQETQYF
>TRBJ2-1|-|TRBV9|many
TGTGCCAGCAGCGTAAGCGCCGGGTTTGGCAATGAGCAGTTCTTC
CASSVSAGFGNEQFF
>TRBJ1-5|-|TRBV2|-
TGTGCCAGCAGAGATCAGAGTTACAATCAGCCCCAGCATTTT
CASRDQSYNQPQHF
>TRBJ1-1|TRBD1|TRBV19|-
TGTGCCTGGAGTTACCGGACAGGGGGTGGTGATACTGAAGCTTTCTTT
CAWSYRTGGGDTEAFF
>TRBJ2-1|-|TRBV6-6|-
TGTGCCAGCAGTACCGAAGACGGGGGATCGGGTAGGGAGCAGTTCTTC
CASSTEDGGSGREQFF
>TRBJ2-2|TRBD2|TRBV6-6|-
TGTGCCAGCAGCCAGGGACTAGCGGGAGTCGACGGGGAGCTGTTTTTT
CASSQGLAGVDGELFF
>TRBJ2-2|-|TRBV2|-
TGTGCCAGCAGTTTTAACCCCGGGGGGCTGTTTTTT
CASSFNPGGLFF
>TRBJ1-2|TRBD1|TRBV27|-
TGTGCCAGCCTACAACAGGGGGCGCTAGGCTACACCTTC
CASLQQGALGYTF